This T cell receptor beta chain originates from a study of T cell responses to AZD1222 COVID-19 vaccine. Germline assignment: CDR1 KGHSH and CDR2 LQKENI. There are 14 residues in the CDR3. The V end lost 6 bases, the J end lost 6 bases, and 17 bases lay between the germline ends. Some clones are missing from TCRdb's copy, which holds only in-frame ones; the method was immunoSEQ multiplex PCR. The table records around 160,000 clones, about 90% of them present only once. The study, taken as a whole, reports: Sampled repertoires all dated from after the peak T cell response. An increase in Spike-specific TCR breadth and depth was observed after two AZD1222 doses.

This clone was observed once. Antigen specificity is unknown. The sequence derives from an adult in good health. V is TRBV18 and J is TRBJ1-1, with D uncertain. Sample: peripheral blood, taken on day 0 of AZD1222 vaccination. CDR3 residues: CASSPRTVEAEAFF. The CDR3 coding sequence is TGTGCCAGCTCTCCTCGGACGGTGGAAGCTGAAGCTTTCTTT.